The 21 T cell receptor beta chains below all came from one sample that was sequenced in a study of beta chain features in type 1 diabetes. The investigators reverse transcribed all of the isolated RNA, so they sequenced expressed TCRB transcripts. This table comes from immunoSEQ multiplex PCR, and its TCRdb copy is limited to in-frame clones, with some not included. The profile shows fewer than 550,000 clones, approximately 10% of them singletons. The specimen was naive CD4+ T cells from blood. These TCRs come from a woman between 18 and 30 years old in good health.

The V call is TRBV5-6, the J call TRBJ2-2; 9 nucleotides align to TRBD1. The CDR3 consists of 16 residues. V lost 4 bases, J lost 4 bases, and 8 bases stayed unmatched. Germline CDR1 and CDR2: SGHDT and YYEEEE. The CDR3 loop is CASSVTGGPVTGELFF. The DNA of the CDR3 is TGTGCCAGCAGCGTGACAGGGGGGCCGGTCACCGGGGAGCTGTTTTTT.

The chain recombines TRBV27 with TRBJ2-4; D is possibly TRBD2 (6 bases). Trimming took off 3 bases at V and 8 bases at J, with 11 bases between the two ends. The germline V gene has CDR1 MNHEY and CDR2 SMNVEV (reference sequence). This CDR3 contains 13 residues. The CDR3 here is CASSFGTGDIQYF. The CDR3 DNA reads TGTGCCAGCAGTTTTGGCACGGGGGACATTCAGTACTTC.

The V call is TRBV29-1, the J call TRBJ2-3, with 8 nucleotides matching TRBD2. J lost 2 bases, V lost 3 bases, and 4 bases had no gene match. Germline CDR1 is SQVTM and CDR2 is ANQGSEA. The CDR3 contains 14 residues. The CDR3 sequence: CSVEQAGVTDTQYF. The CDR3 nucleotides read TGCAGCGTTGAGCAAGCGGGAGTCACAGATACGCAGTATTTT.

The chain is built from TRBV4-3 and TRBJ1-4, with D possibly being TRBD1 (5 bases). The CDR3 is 14 residues long. Germline-derived CDR1 and CDR2 are LGHNA and YSLEER. V lost 1 base and J lost 3, with 6 bases in between. CDR3 residues: CASSQGQPNEKLFF. CDR3 bases: TGCGCCAGCAGCCAAGGACAGCCTAATGAAAAACTGTTTTTT.

The chain combines TRBV5-1 with TRBJ2-1; D call uncertain. Germline CDR1 and CDR2: SGHRS and YFSETQ. Trimming took off 0 bases at V and 4 bases at J, with 11 bases between the two ends. This CDR3 has 15 residues. CDR3 DNA: TGCGCCAGCAGCTTGGGCCTGACGGATTACAATGAGCAGTTCTTC. Residues: CASSLGLTDYNEQFF.

V gene TRBV2 combines with J gene TRBJ2-1, with a weak D call TRBD1 (7 bases). CDR1 SNHLY and CDR2 FYNNEI come from the germline V gene. V was shortened by 1 base and J by 2 bases, with 12 bases between the two germline ends. This CDR3 is built from 16 residues. The CDR3 DNA follows: TGTGCCAGCAGTGAAGGCAGGGGGGTAACCTACAATGAGCAGTTCTTC. Residues: CASSEGRGVTYNEQFF.

J is TRBJ2-1 and V is TRBV7-3, with a weak D call TRBD2 (6 bases). Germline assignment: CDR1 SGHTA and CDR2 FQGTGA. The CDR3 totals 14 residues. V lost 6 bases to trimming and J lost 4 bases, with 13 bases between them. CDR3 sequence (DNA): TGTGCCAGCAGGAGTTCGGCGGGGTACAATGAGCAGTTCTTC. This codes for CASRSSAGYNEQFF.

This clone has more than one count but fewer than ten. The rearrangement uses TRBV30 and TRBJ2-2, with 9 bases aligning to TRBD2. The CDR3 loop spans 16 amino acids. Germline V gene sequence: CDR1 GTSNPN, CDR2 SVGIG (reference sequence). Trimming removed 5 bases from V and 5 bases from J; junction bases left unmatched: 12. The CDR3 nucleotides are TGTGCCTGGCAACAGGCTAGCGGGAAGTTTACCGGGGAGCTGTTTTTT. Protein product: CAWQQASGKFTGELFF.

Remarks on this clone: At one boundary the junction diverges from the germline segment, which might be a read error. The rearrangement uses TRBV5-4 and TRBJ2-7; D may be TRBD1 (5 bases). CDR3 length: 17 amino acids. The germline CDR1 and CDR2 sequences are SGHNT and YYREEE (reference sequence). CDR3 DNA sequence: TGCGCCAGCAGCCAAGATACGGGTACAGGTGATAAGTACGAGCAGTACTTC. Residues: CASSQDTGTGDKYEQYF.

The rearrangement joins TRBV9 to TRBJ1-1; no reliable D call. The CDR3 spans 14 residues. CDR1 is SGDLS, CDR2 YYNGEE, per germline. The V end lost 3 bases, the J end lost 3 bases, and 12 bases lay between the germline ends. The DNA of the CDR3 is TGTGCCAGCAGCGCACGTAGGTCTGACACTGAAGCTTTCTTT. It codes for CASSARRSDTEAFF. The variable domain in full, completed from reference TRBV9 and TRBJ1-1, reads DSGVTQTPKHLITATGQRVTLRCSPRSGDLSVYWYQQSLDQGLQFLIQYYNGEERAKGNILERFSAQQFPDLHSELNLSSLELGDSALYFCASSARRSDTEAFFGQGTRLTVV.

The chain carries TRBV5-1 and TRBJ1-2, with a tentative D call TRBD1 (6 bases). Germline V CDR1 and CDR2: SGHRS, YFSETQ. The CDR3 covers 15 residues. Trimming left V 0 bases short and J 5 bases short, with 14 bases between. The CDR3 DNA reads TGCGCCAGCAGCTTGGAGGCAGGGGATCGGTATGGCTACACCTTC. This encodes CASSLEAGDRYGYTF.

The V call is TRBV7-9, the J call TRBJ2-1; 10 bases align to TRBD1. J lost 6 bases, V lost 2 bases, and 10 bases had no gene match. Germline CDR1 and CDR2: SEHNR and FQNEAQ (reference sequence). This CDR3 is built from 17 residues. The CDR3 sequence is CASSLLGGTGVSNEQFF. In DNA, the CDR3 is TGTGCCAGCAGCTTACTGGGAGGGACAGGGGTCAGCAATGAGCAGTTCTTC.

CDR3 DNA: TGTGCCAGCAGTTCCAGGGAAGGAACAGATACGCAGTATTTT. Protein sequence: CASSSREGTDTQYF. This chain connects TRBV6-5 to TRBJ2-3; a possible D gene is TRBD1 (5 bases). CDR3 length: 14 amino acids. Looked up from germline, CDR1 is MNHEY and CDR2 is SVGAGI. V lost 4 bases to trimming and J lost 3 bases, with 11 bases between them.

The chain links TRBV7-2 to TRBJ1-5; D is undetermined. The V gene's germline CDR1 is SGHTA and CDR2 FQGNSA. Trimming took off 5 bases at V and 1 base at J, with 9 bases between the two ends. CDR3 length: 14 amino acids. DNA of the CDR3: TGTGCCAGCAGCCACGGTGGGAGCAATCAGCCCCAGCATTTT. It specifies CASSHGGSNQPQHF.

Notes on this clone: This sample includes further DNA sequences coding for the same CDR3. The CDR3 sequence is CSVVRVLNTEAFF. The CDR3 DNA is TGCAGCGTTGTGAGGGTCCTGAACACTGAAGCTTTCTTT. J is TRBJ1-1 and V is TRBV29-1; D is uncertain. The CDR3 length is 13 residues. Germline V gene data show CDR1 as SQVTM and CDR2 as ANQGSEA. V shed 4 bases and J shed 0 bases, with 9 bases lying between them.

The chain combines TRBV19 with TRBJ2-4; a possible D gene is TRBD1 (5 bases). Trimming took off 8 bases at V and 8 bases at J, with 16 bases between the two ends. The CDR3 loop spans 13 amino acids. CDR1 is LNHDA, CDR2 SQIVND, per germline (reference sequence). The CDR3 DNA reads TGTGCCAGTTCTTCGTGGGGCACGGACATTCAGTACTTC. Translated, it gives CASSSWGTDIQYF.

The chain joins TRBV2 to TRBJ2-7, with 12 bases lining up with TRBD2. V gave up 6 bases and J gave up 4 bases; unmatched junction bases: 7. Germline CDR1 reads SNHLY; CDR2 reads FYNNEI. The CDR3 contains 15 residues. The CDR3 region is CASRPLAGGRYEQYV. CDR3 in DNA: TGTGCCAGCAGACCACTAGCGGGGGGCCGATACGAGCAGTACGTC.

The chain uses TRBV7-3 and TRBJ1-5; D call uncertain. Trimming removed 1 base from V and 9 bases from J, with 10 bases in between. The CDR3 has 13 residues. Germline V gives CDR1 SGHTA, CDR2 FQGTGA. CDR3 DNA sequence: TGTGCCAGCAGCTTAAATCGTGAGGGGCCCCAGCATTTT. Residues: CASSLNREGPQHF. The full variable domain, with the rest looked up from reference TRBV7-3 and TRBJ1-5, is GAGVSQTPSNKVTEKGKYVELRCDPISGHTALYWYRQSLGQGPEFLIYFQGTGAADDSGLPNDRFFAVRPEGSVSTLKIQRTERGDSAVYLCASSLNREGPQHFGDGTRLSIL.

This clone has more than one count but fewer than ten. A much larger clone lies a single base off, so this may be a read error. The chain joins TRBV11-3 to TRBJ2-1; D remains unclear. The germline V gene encodes CDR1 SGHNT and CDR2 YENEEA. The CDR3 has 11 amino acids. Trimming left V 5 bases short and J 5 bases short, with 4 bases between. CDR3 sequence (DNA): TGTGCCAGCAGCGGTAACAATGAGCAGTTCTTC. Translated: CASSGNNEQFF.

The chain links TRBV28 to TRBJ2-2, with 8 bases aligning to TRBD2. Germline V CDR1 and CDR2: MDHEN, SYDVKM. J lost 7 bases, V lost 7 bases, and 11 bases had no gene match. CDR3 length equals 15 residues. CDR3 sequence (DNA): TGTGCCAGCAAATTTGGGCTAGCGGGCAGCGGGGAGCTGTTTTTT. Its protein is CASKFGLAGSGELFF.

The V call is TRBV7-2, the J call TRBJ2-7; D uncertain. This CDR3 comprises 14 residues. Trimming took 1 base from V and 4 from J, leaving 11 bases between them. Germline V CDR1 and CDR2: SGHTA, FQGNSA. The DNA for the CDR3 is TGTGCCAGCAGCTTAGAACTGGTGTCGTACGAGCAGTACGTC. Protein sequence: CASSLELVSYEQYV.